Listed below are T cell receptor beta chains from one sample, sequenced in a study of somatic mutations in cytotoxic T cells in rheumatoid arthritis. The method was immunoSEQ multiplex PCR; TCRdb's version includes in-frame clones alone and lacks a portion of them. The data contain approximately 15,000 clones, just under 75% of them singletons. The sequencing input was CD8+ T cells sorted from blood. The receptors stem from an adult with rheumatoid arthritis. Both conserved end residues are part of each CDR3. The D gene is left open where the match is weak. A clone size is listed for some rows: how often the clone was seen (once, few, many), or a class if it is expanded.

>TRBJ2-7|TRBV13|TRBD1|few
CASSPLIGGGQGHYEQYF
TGTGCCAGCAGCCCCCTAATCGGCGGGGGACAGGGGCACTACGAGCAGTACTTC
>TRBJ1-1|TRBV7-9|TRBD1|-
CASSPLQGMNTEAFF
TGTGCCAGCAGCCCCTTACAGGGGATGAACACTGAAGCTTTCTTT
>TRBJ2-7|TRBV4-1|-|few
CASSRGREQYF
TGCGCCAGCAGCCGAGGACGCGAGCAGTACTTC
>TRBJ2-3|TRBV6-5|TRBD2|-
CASSHRAGGTDTQYF
TGTGCCAGCAGTCACCGAGCGGGGGGGACAGATACGCAGTATTTT
>TRBJ2-1|TRBV10-3|TRBD2|-
CAINPSGRAASNEQFF
TGTGCCATCAATCCTAGCGGGAGGGCGGCTTCTAATGAGCAGTTCTTC
>TRBJ1-2|TRBV30|-|-
CAWNGAGGRLANYGYTF
TGTGCCTGGAACGGGGCCGGGGGGCGATTAGCTAACTATGGCTACACCTTC
>TRBJ1-6|TRBV12-5|TRBD1|-
CASGGTAFLNSPLHF
TGTGCTAGTGGTGGGACAGCCTTTCTTAATTCACCCCTCCACTTT
>TRBJ2-5|TRBV5-1|-|-
CASSFDLQETQYF
TGCGCCAGCAGCTTCGACCTCCAAGAGACCCAGTACTTC
>TRBJ2-4|TRBV7-9|-|-
CASSPYAKNIQYF
TGTGCCAGCAGCCCTTACGCCAAAAACATTCAGTACTTC
>TRBJ1-1|TRBV10-3|TRBD1|-
CAIITDRGPVEAFF
TGTGCCATCATTACGGACAGGGGGCCCGTGGAAGCTTTCTTT
>TRBJ2-7|TRBV28|TRBD2|-
CASSPLGGYYEQYF
TGTGCCAGCAGTCCCTTGGGGGGGTACTACGAGCAGTACTTC
>TRBJ1-5|TRBV7-2|-|few
CASSSTGYSNQPQHF
TGTGCCAGCAGCTCGACAGGTTATAGCAATCAGCCCCAGCATTTT
>TRBJ1-2|TRBV6-5|-|-
CASTQGFYGYTF
TGTGCCAGCACCCAGGGGTTCTATGGCTACACCTTC
>TRBJ2-1|TRBV11-3|-|once
CASRGWGLDEQFF
TGTGCCAGCAGGGGTTGGGGGCTGGATGAGCAGTTCTTC
>TRBJ2-1|TRBV11-2|TRBD2|-
CASSLGPGGGWNEQFF
TGTGCCAGCAGCTTAGGTCCCGGGGGGGGGTGGAATGAGCAGTTCTTC
>TRBJ2-1|TRBV29-1|-|-
CSGLPGSYNEQFF
TGCAGCGGCCTTCCAGGCTCCTACAATGAGCAGTTCTTC
>TRBJ2-1|TRBV7-9|-|-
CASRMMGPSYNEQFF
TGTGCCAGCAGGATGATGGGCCCATCCTACAATGAGCAGTTCTTC
>TRBJ1-3|TRBV29-1|TRBD1|-
CSVRQGRSSGNTIYF
TGCAGCGTTCGACAGGGTCGGAGCTCTGGAAACACCATATATTTT
>TRBJ2-5|TRBV7-9|TRBD2|once
CASSPGLAGLQETQYF
TGTGCCAGCAGCCCTGGACTAGCGGGACTGCAAGAGACCCAGTACTTC
>TRBJ2-1|TRBV27|TRBD1|-
CASSWGQGASEQFF
TGTGCCAGCAGTTGGGGACAGGGGGCTTCTGAGCAGTTCTTC
>TRBJ2-3|TRBV7-9|-|-
CASSPPGVSTDTQYF
TGTGCCAGCAGCCCGCCCGGGGTGAGCACAGATACGCAGTATTTT
>TRBJ1-2|TRBV5-4|-|few
CASSLTAGDSGYTF
TGTGCCAGCAGCTTGACGGCAGGGGATAGTGGCTACACCTTC
>TRBJ2-7|TRBV14|TRBD1|few
CASSQDLWGQGYEQYF
TGTGCCAGCAGCCAAGATCTCTGGGGACAGGGTTACGAGCAGTACTTC
>TRBJ2-7|TRBV5-1|-|-
CASSGDGRILYEQYF
TGCGCCAGCAGCGGAGACGGACGGATACTCTACGAGCAGTACTTC
>TRBJ2-1|TRBV7-6|-|-
CASSSDWSSYNEQFF
TGTGCCAGCAGCTCTGACTGGAGCTCCTACAATGAGCAGTTCTTC
>TRBJ1-6|TRBV4-1|-|-
CASSQVGSSPLHF
TGCGCCAGCAGCCAAGTAGGGTCCTCACCCCTCCACTTT
>TRBJ2-3|TRBV6-4|TRBD2|-
CASSDSSGGQDTQYF
TGTGCCAGCAGTGACTCCAGCGGGGGACAAGATACGCAGTATTTT
>TRBJ1-2|TRBV11-2|-|medium-sized
CASSSINSYGYTF
TGTGCCAGCAGCTCAATTAACAGCTATGGCTACACCTTC
>TRBJ1-5|TRBV19|-|-
CASSIRDSNQPQHF
TGTGCCAGTAGTATAAGGGACAGCAATCAGCCCCAGCATTTT
>TRBJ2-1|TRBV5-4|-|-
CASSLDRLASYNEQFF
TGTGCCAGCAGCTTAGACAGGCTAGCGAGCTACAATGAGCAGTTCTTC
>TRBJ2-5|TRBV27|-|-
CASSLLGAEETQYF
TGTGCCAGCAGTTTATTGGGGGCTGAGGAGACCCAGTACTTC
>TRBJ2-1|TRBV12-5|TRBD1|-
CASGLVVGGPENEQFF
TGTGCTAGTGGTTTGGTTGTAGGGGGCCCCGAGAATGAGCAGTTCTTC
>TRBJ2-1|TRBV6-1|-|-
CASSEVPDSYNEQFF
TGTGCCAGCAGTGAAGTGCCGGATTCCTACAATGAGCAGTTCTTC
>TRBJ2-5|TRBV28|-|-
CASSLGGGETQYF
TGTGCCAGCAGTTTAGGTGGAGGCGAGACCCAGTACTTC
>TRBJ2-1|TRBV19|-|-
CASSTRGSVNEQFF
TGTGCCAGTAGTACCCGCGGTAGCGTGAATGAGCAGTTCTTC
>TRBJ2-1|TRBV28|-|few
CASTRMYNEQFF
TGTGCCAGCACCAGGATGTACAATGAGCAGTTCTTC
>TRBJ2-7|TRBV7-7|-|-
CASSLGSGASYEQYF
TGTGCCAGCAGCTTAGGGTCAGGGGCATCCTACGAGCAGTACTTC
>TRBJ2-7|TRBV5-5|-|-
CASSLERLGSSYEQYF
TGTGCCAGCAGCTTGGAAAGACTGGGGAGCTCCTACGAGCAGTACTTC
>TRBJ1-2|TRBV5-1|TRBD1|-
CASSSRQGTNYGYTF
TGCGCCAGCAGCTCACGACAGGGGACTAACTATGGCTACACCTTC
>TRBJ2-7|TRBV2|-|few
CASIVAGRFYEQYF
TGTGCCAGCATTGTGGCGGGGCGGTTCTACGAGCAGTACTTC
>TRBJ1-3|TRBV7-9|-|-
CASADVDSAPSGNTIYF
TGTGCCAGCGCGGACGTGGACTCTGCCCCTTCTGGAAACACCATATATTTT
>TRBJ2-1|TRBV6-1|TRBD2|-
CASSEVGRLAGGFDEQFF
TGTGCCAGCAGTGAGGTTGGTCGGTTAGCGGGAGGTTTTGATGAGCAGTTCTTC
>TRBJ1-1|TRBV6-5|-|-
CASSYWGLNTEAFF
TGTGCCAGCAGTTACTGGGGCTTGAACACTGAAGCCTTCTTT
>TRBJ2-1|TRBV9|-|-
CASSVATNPYNEQFF
TGTGCCAGCAGCGTAGCGACTAACCCCTACAATGAGCAGTTCTTC
>TRBJ2-3|TRBV4-1|-|-
CASSHLGDSTDTQYF
TGCGCCAGCAGCCATCTAGGGGACAGCACAGATACGCAGTATTTT